A selection of T cell receptor beta chains follows, all from one sample in a study of tumor-infiltrating lymphocytes in primary liver carcinoma. MiXCR, run by TCRdb on the multiplex PCR reads, gives a single entry per CDR3 protein. The table records approximately 99,000 distinct CDR3 sequences, over 55% of them present only once. Sequences were obtained from liver tumor tissue from sampling region 5. These receptors were taken from a woman aged 55 to 70 with primary liver carcinoma and hepatitis B virus infection. CDR3s include the opening cysteine and the closing phenylalanine or tryptophan. Each record gives: D gene, J gene, V gene, clone size, CDR3 protein, CDR3 DNA. The D gene is left open where the match is weak. Clone size, where shown, is once, few, many, or a class for clones that have expanded.

D: TRBD2; J: TRBJ2-7; V: TRBV28; size: many; CDR3: CASSSREGRNYEQYF; DNA: TGTGCCAGCAGTTCGCGGGAGGGCCGTAACTACGAGCAGTACTTC
D: TRBD2; J: TRBJ2-3; V: TRBV11-2; size: NA; CDR3: CASSHGSGSMSDTQYF; DNA: TGTGCCAGTAGCCATGGTAGCGGGAGTATGTCAGATACACAGTATTTT
D: TRBD1; J: TRBJ2-5; V: TRBV6-1; size: NA; CDR3: CASRVQGGGQETQYF; DNA: TGTGCCAGTAGGGTACAGGGGGGAGGCCAAGAGACCCAGTACTTC
D: TRBD2; J: TRBJ2-1; V: TRBV11-3; size: NA; CDR3: CASSIGQGGRAGYIEQFF; DNA: TGTGCCAGCAGCATAGGTCAAGGCGGGAGGGCCGGATACATTGAGCAGTTCTTC
D: TRBD2; J: TRBJ2-3; V: TRBV11-2; size: once; CDR3: CASSLGGLTYTSNTQYF; DNA: TGTGCCAGCAGCTTAGGGGGACTAACGTACACATCAAATACACAGTATTTT
D: TRBD1; J: TRBJ2-2; V: TRBV6-4; size: once; CDR3: CASSTGTDIGELFF; DNA: TGTGCCAGCAGCACCGGGACAGACATCGGGGAGCTGTTTTTT
D: NA; J: TRBJ2-2; V: TRBV6-4; size: few; CDR3: CASSDWEESTHTGELFF; DNA: TGTGCCAGCAGTGACTGGGAGGAGAGTACGCACACCGGGGAGCTGTTTTTT
D: NA; J: TRBJ1-2; V: TRBV5-6; size: NA; CDR3: CASRSGQPYGYIF; DNA: TGTGCCAGCAGATCTGGACAGCCCTATGGCTACATCTTC
D: NA; J: TRBJ2-3; V: TRBV7-2; size: NA; CDR3: CASSLEVADTQYF; DNA: TGTGCCAGCAGCTTAGAGGTAGCGGATACGCAGTATTTT
D: NA; J: TRBJ1-1; V: TRBV12-3/TRBV12-4; size: NA; CDR3: CVSSLGTQAFF; DNA: TGTGTCAGCAGTCTAGGAACTCAAGCTTTCTTT
D: NA; J: TRBJ1-1; V: TRBV4-2; size: once; CDR3: CANSQGQTGRNTEAFF; DNA: TGTGCCAACAGCCAAGGCCAGACAGGACGGAACACTGAAGCTTTCTTT
D: NA; J: TRBJ2-1; V: TRBV28; size: NA; CDR3: CVTLQGRNYNEQFF; DNA: TGTGTCACCCTGCAGGGCAGGAACTACAATGAGCAGTTCTTC
D: NA; J: TRBJ2-1; V: TRBV29-1; size: NA; CDR3: CSVEPAGSDIEQFF; DNA: TGCAGCGTTGAACCGGCAGGATCCGACATTGAGCAGTTTTTC
D: NA; J: TRBJ2-2; V: TRBV4-2; size: NA; CDR3: CTSSQGYGASNTGEQFF; DNA: TGTACCAGCAGCCAGGGGTATGGTGCCTCGAACACCGGGGAGCAGTTTTTT
D: NA; J: TRBJ1-5; V: TRBV10-3; size: NA; CDR3: CAISKANQPQHF; DNA: TGTGCCATCAGTAAGGCGAATCAGCCCCAGCATTTT
D: TRBD1; J: TRBJ2-5; V: TRBV4-1; size: NA; CDR3: CANSPKDRGETQYF; DNA: TGCGCTAACAGCCCAAAGGACAGGGGAGAGACCCAGTACTTC
D: TRBD2; J: TRBJ2-1; V: TRBV6-6; size: once; CDR3: CANSAETSGSWVDEQFF; DNA: TGTGCCAACAGTGCCGAGACTAGCGGGAGCTGGGTCGATGAGCAGTTCTTC
D: NA; J: TRBJ2-3; V: TRBV5-1; size: NA; CDR3: CATSTGRRTDTHYF; DNA: TGCGCCACCTCTACAGGGAGGAGGACAGATACGCACTATTTC
D: TRBD1; J: TRBJ2-6; V: TRBV29-1; size: NA; CDR3: CSARTGGVTGANIQTF; DNA: TGCAGCGCCAGGACAGGGGGTGTTACTGGGGCCAACATCCAGACTTTC
D: TRBD2; J: TRBJ2-1; V: TRBV11-2; size: NA; CDR3: CANSRILAGGPGDEQFF; DNA: TGTGCCAACAGCAGGATACTAGCGGGAGGACCGGGGGATGAGCAGTTCTTC
D: TRBD2; J: TRBJ2-7; V: TRBV5-4; size: NA; CDR3: CASSLPGSGRAYEQYF; DNA: TGTGCCAGCAGCCTACCGGGCAGCGGGAGGGCGTACGAGCAGTACTTC
D: TRBD2; J: TRBJ2-5; V: TRBV20-1; size: NA; CDR3: CSAIGREETQYF; DNA: TGCAGTGCCATAGGGAGGGAAGAGACCCAGTACTTC
D: NA; J: TRBJ1-3; V: TRBV12-3/TRBV12-4; size: many; CDR3: CASSMNGNTIYF; DNA: TGTGCCAGCAGTATGAACGGCAACACCATATATTTT
D: NA; J: TRBJ2-7; V: TRBV11-2; size: NA; CDR3: CASTNGVEQYF; DNA: TGTGCCAGCACAAATGGGGTTGAGCAGTACTTC
D: TRBD1; J: TRBJ2-7; V: TRBV11-3; size: NA; CDR3: CASSFGDSCEKYF; DNA: TGTGCCAGTAGCTTCGGGGACAGCTGCGAGAAGTACTTC
D: NA; J: TRBJ2-5; V: TRBV11-2; size: NA; CDR3: CARSLGGAETLYF; DNA: TGTGCCCGCAGCCTGGGGGGGGCGGAGACCCTGTACTTC
D: NA; J: TRBJ1-3; V: TRBV7-3; size: NA; CDR3: CASSLFGGAGNTIYF; DNA: TGTGCCAGCAGCTTATTCGGAGGGGCCGGAAACACCATATATTTT
D: NA; J: TRBJ2-2; V: TRBV11-2; size: NA; CDR3: CASSLSLWGVNTRELFF; DNA: TGTGCCAGCAGCTTATCCCTGTGGGGGGTGAACACCCGGGAGCTGTTTTTT
D: TRBD1; J: TRBJ2-6; V: TRBV28; size: NA; CDR3: CASSLGGYAPRQGGSSGANVLTF; DNA: TGTGCCAGCAGTTTAGGGGGTTATGCCCCCCGACAGGGCGGTAGCTCTGGGGCCAACGTCCTGACTTTC
D: NA; J: TRBJ1-6; V: TRBV6-1; size: NA; CDR3: CASMIHGADNSPLHF; DNA: TGTGCCAGCATGATACATGGGGCGGATAATTCACCCCTCCACTTT
D: TRBD2; J: TRBJ2-3; V: TRBV11-2; size: NA; CDR3: CASRPRLAEGINTQYF; DNA: TGTGCCAGCCGCCCCCGACTAGCAGAAGGGATCAATACGCAGTATTTT
D: NA; J: TRBJ2-7; V: TRBV7-9; size: NA; CDR3: CSSSPLSEEYF; DNA: TGTTCCAGCAGCCCCCTCTCCGAGGAGTACTTC
D: NA; J: TRBJ2-3; V: TRBV5-4; size: NA; CDR3: CASSNPPSGGAVTQYF; DNA: TGTGCCAGCAGCAATCCGCCGAGTGGGGGAGCGGTTACGCAGTATTTT
D: NA; J: TRBJ1-1; V: TRBV12-3/TRBV12-4; size: NA; CDR3: CVSRPANTEAFF; DNA: TGTGTCAGTAGGCCGGCAAACACAGAAGCTTTCTTT
D: TRBD1; J: TRBJ2-7; V: TRBV6-6; size: NA; CDR3: CASGYSGQRSSYEQYF; DNA: TGTGCCAGCGGTTACTCGGGACAGAGGAGCTCCTATGAACAGTACTTC
D: NA; J: TRBJ2-2; V: TRBV11-2; size: NA; CDR3: CASSLGGTHIVELFF; DNA: TGTGCCAGCAGCTTAGGAGGGACACACATCGTGGAGCTGTTTTTT
D: NA; J: TRBJ1-5; V: TRBV6-6; size: NA; CDR3: CVSGYSTGGGFQPQHF; DNA: TGTGTCAGCGGTTACTCCACCGGGGGAGGTTTTCAGCCCCAGCATTTT
D: TRBD1; J: TRBJ2-7; V: TRBV14; size: many; CDR3: CASRPGQNSYEQYF; DNA: TGTGCCAGCCGACCGGGACAGAACTCCTACGAGCAGTACTTC
D: TRBD1; J: TRBJ2-1; V: TRBV20-1; size: NA; CDR3: CSANGQGAGGEQFF; DNA: TGCAGTGCTAATGGCCAGGGGGCAGGCGGTGAGCAGTTCTTC
D: TRBD1; J: TRBJ2-7; V: TRBV28; size: NA; CDR3: CASSLSDRASEQYF; DNA: TGTGCCAGCAGTTTGAGTGACAGGGCTAGTGAGCAGTACTTC
D: NA; J: TRBJ1-2; V: TRBV4-2; size: NA; CDR3: CASSQAGDGADYTF; DNA: TGTGCCAGCAGCCAAGCAGGGGATGGGGCTGACTACACCTTC
D: NA; J: TRBJ1-2; V: TRBV12-3/TRBV12-4; size: NA; CDR3: CVSSERGGRPTTNVGYTF; DNA: TGTGTCAGTAGCGAAAGGGGGGGGCGTCCCACAACTAACGTAGGCTACACCTTC
D: NA; J: TRBJ2-3; V: TRBV11-2; size: NA; CDR3: CVSRPTGPLTDTQYF; DNA: TGTGTCAGCAGGCCGACAGGACCGTTGACAGATACGCAGTATTTT
D: TRBD1; J: TRBJ1-1; V: TRBV11-2; size: NA; CDR3: CVSSLAPGYAQGGAFF; DNA: TGTGTCAGTAGCTTAGCCCCCGGTTACGCTCAGGGGGGAGCTTTCTTT
D: NA; J: TRBJ1-2; V: TRBV6-6; size: many; CDR3: CASSRGHLNYGYTF; DNA: TGTGCCAGCAGTCGGGGACACCTGAACTATGGCTACACCTTC
D: NA; J: TRBJ1-4; V: TRBV6-1; size: NA; CDR3: CASETGGMGELFF; DNA: TGTGCCAGCGAGACGGGGGGAATGGGAGAACTGTTTTTT
D: NA; J: TRBJ2-4; V: TRBV11-2; size: NA; CDR3: CASSSAGAGVQNIQCF; DNA: TGTGCCAGCAGCTCCGCCGGGGCAGGGGTTCAAAACATTCAGTGCTTC
D: NA; J: TRBJ1-4; V: TRBV11-2; size: medium-sized; CDR3: CASSFRDKGEKLFF; DNA: TGTGCCAGCAGCTTCCGGGACAAGGGTGAAAAACTGTTTTTT
D: NA; J: TRBJ1-1; V: TRBV29-1; size: NA; CDR3: CSVKEVEAFF; DNA: TGTAGCGTTAAGGAGGTTGAAGCTTTCTTT
D: NA; J: TRBJ1-1; V: TRBV29-1; size: NA; CDR3: CSVGMAANTEAFF; DNA: TGCAGCGTTGGAATGGCAGCTAACACTGAAGCCTTCTTT
D: NA; J: TRBJ1-4; V: TRBV6-1; size: NA; CDR3: CANSDGVGHEKLFF; DNA: TGTGCCAACAGTGATGGGGTCGGGCATGAAAAACTGTTTTTT
D: NA; J: TRBJ2-7; V: TRBV6-5; size: many; CDR3: CASSPPGSVYEQYF; DNA: TGTGCCAGCAGTCCCCCCGGGTCTGTATACGAGCAGTACTTC
D: NA; J: TRBJ2-3; V: TRBV6-5; size: many; CDR3: CASSYIRGPDTQYF; DNA: TGTGCCAGCAGTTACATAAGGGGCCCAGATACGCAGTATTTT
D: NA; J: TRBJ2-1; V: TRBV29-1; size: NA; CDR3: CSVAGGGPSSYNEQIF; DNA: TGCAGCGTTGCCGGTGGGGGCCCAAGCTCCTACAATGAGCAGATCTTC
D: NA; J: TRBJ2-2; V: TRBV12-3/TRBV12-4; size: NA; CDR3: CASNSHKGNAGKLFF; DNA: TGTGCCAGCAATTCACATAAGGGGAACGCCGGGAAGCTGTTTTTT
D: NA; J: TRBJ2-1; V: TRBV6-6; size: NA; CDR3: CASWETPGDKQFF; DNA: TGTGCCAGTTGGGAAACGCCAGGCGATAAGCAGTTCTTC
D: NA; J: TRBJ2-2; V: TRBV19; size: NA; CDR3: CASSTRSTGELLF; DNA: TGTGCCAGTAGTACTAGATCCACCGGGGAGCTGTTATTT
D: NA; J: TRBJ2-1; V: TRBV6-2/TRBV6-3; size: NA; CDR3: CAGNYGRDEQFF; DNA: TGTGCCGGCAATTACGGGCGAGATGAGCAGTTCTTC